Listed below are T cell receptor beta chains from one sample, sequenced in a study of Graves' ophthalmopathy and Graves' hyperthyroidism. In TCRdb, the multiplex PCR reads were re-called with MiXCR into one record per CDR3 protein. The sample holds approximately 540,000 distinct CDR3 sequences, about 40% seen once. The sequenced material came from peripheral blood or thyroid tissue (not recorded which). Receptors originate from an adult man with Graves' hyperthyroidism. CDR3s include the opening cysteine and the closing phenylalanine or tryptophan. D genes are given only for firm matches. Expanded clones get a size class; other rows say once, few or many, or leave the size out.

cdr3_nt	cdr3_aa	j_call	clone_size	v_call	d_call
TGTGCCAGCAGGACAGGGAATCTGGGGGAGCTGTTTTTT	CASRTGNLGELFF	TRBJ2-2	many	TRBV10-3	TRBD1
TGCGCCAGCAGCTATGGGGGAACCTCTCGGGAGACCCAGTACTTC	CASSYGGTSRETQYF	TRBJ2-5	NA	TRBV5-1	NA
TGTGCCAGCAGTATTACAGGTTTTAGCACTGAAGCTTTCTTT	CASSITGFSTEAFF	TRBJ1-1	many	TRBV2	NA
TGTGCTAGCAGCTTAGAAGAAAATGGTGTGAAAGAGGATTATAGCAATCAGCCCCAGCATTTT	CASSLEENGVKEDYSNQPQHF	TRBJ1-5	many	TRBV7-7	NA
TGTGCCAGCAGCGGAGGGACGGACGGGGAGCTGTTTTTT	CASSGGTDGELFF	TRBJ2-2	few	TRBV5-4	NA
TGTGCCAGTAGTATAAGCAGGGGGAGAGGGACCGGGGAGCTGTTTTTT	CASSISRGRGTGELFF	TRBJ2-2	few	TRBV19	TRBD1
TGTGCCACCAGTGATGGACGGGGCCTTAGGGGCTACACCTTC	CATSDGRGLRGYTF	TRBJ1-2	many	TRBV24-1	NA
TGTGCCAGCTCCGAGCGGGCAACTGAAGCTTTCTTT	CASSERATEAFF	TRBJ1-1	NA	TRBV6-2/TRBV6-3	NA
TGCAGTGCTAGTGGTTTGGGGGGGCTCACTGAAGCTTTCTTT	CSASGLGGLTEAFF	TRBJ1-1	once	TRBV20-1	NA
TGTGCCATCAGTGAAGGCCTCTTATTCGGGGCGTTTGGCTACGAGCAGTACTTC	CAISEGLLFGAFGYEQYF	TRBJ2-7	NA	TRBV10-3	NA
TGTGCCAGCAGCCAAGGGGGGCGGCGGGGCGAGCAGTACTTC	CASSQGGRRGEQYF	TRBJ2-7	NA	TRBV7-2	NA
TGTGCCAGCAGTTGGGACTGGAACTCCTACGAGCAGTACTTC	CASSWDWNSYEQYF	TRBJ2-7	many	TRBV5-5	NA
TGTGCCAGCAGCTTAAGGACAGGTTTCCTTAACTATGGCTACACCTTC	CASSLRTGFLNYGYTF	TRBJ1-2	many	TRBV7-8	TRBD1
TGCAGCGTTGCCGGGACAGGGGGCATCAAGGGAAAGAACACTGAAGCTTTCTTT	CSVAGTGGIKGKNTEAFF	TRBJ1-1	NA	TRBV29-1	TRBD1
TGCAGTGCATCCGGACGGGGGGACACTGAAGCTTTCTTT	CSASGRGDTEAFF	TRBJ1-1	NA	TRBV20-1	NA
TGTGCCAGCAGTTTATTCGGGGTGGGGAACACTGAAGCTTTCTTT	CASSLFGVGNTEAFF	TRBJ1-1	NA	TRBV28	NA
TGTGCCAGCAGCGTGAGTGGGCAGGGGAGGGACGAGCAGTACTTC	CASSVSGQGRDEQYF	TRBJ2-7	NA	TRBV9	NA
TGTGCCAGCAGCTTAGGGAGGTCTGGGCGGAGCCCCTATAATTCGCCCCTCCACTTT	CASSLGRSGRSPYNSPLHF	TRBJ1-6	NA	TRBV7-2	NA
TGTGCCAGCAGCTTCGGTAACGAGCAGTACTTC	CASSFGNEQYF	TRBJ2-7	many	TRBV5-8	NA
TGTGCCAGCTACGGGGGGAATGAGCAGTTCTTC	CASYGGNEQFF	TRBJ2-1	NA	TRBV19	TRBD2
TGTGCCAGCGGACTGTTAAATGAAAAACTGTTTTTT	CASGLLNEKLFF	TRBJ1-4	many	TRBV2	NA
TGCAGTGCTAGGGGATTCAAGGGGCCCCTATCTAACTATGGCTACACCTTC	CSARGFKGPLSNYGYTF	TRBJ1-2	few	TRBV20-1	NA
TGTGCCAGCAGGGACTACAACGGGGGCAATCAGCCCCAGCATTTT	CASRDYNGGNQPQHF	TRBJ1-5	many	TRBV12-3/TRBV12-4	NA
TGTGCCAGCAGTTTAGGGAGCACTCTCACCGGGGAGCTGTTTTTT	CASSLGSTLTGELFF	TRBJ2-2	NA	TRBV28	NA
TGTGCCATCAGTACCGAGACAGGGGTTTACGAGCAGTACTTC	CAISTETGVYEQYF	TRBJ2-7	NA	TRBV10-3	TRBD1
TGTGCCAGCAGCTCACTCCCTAGCGGGCCAACTCAAGAGACCCAGTACTTC	CASSSLPSGPTQETQYF	TRBJ2-5	NA	TRBV5-5	TRBD2
TGTGCCACCAGTGATTCTAGCCCCCAAGAGACCCAGTACTTC	CATSDSSPQETQYF	TRBJ2-5	once	TRBV24-1	NA
TGTGCCAGCAGTTACTCTTTCGTGGGACACACTGAAGCTTTCTTT	CASSYSFVGHTEAFF	TRBJ1-1	many	TRBV6-6	NA
TGTGCCAGCCCCCCCGTGCAGGGAAGGACTTTCTTT	CASPPVQGRTFF	TRBJ1-1	NA	TRBV2	NA
TGTGCCAGCAGCCAAGGGGACTGGGGAAGCAATCAGCCCCAGCATTTT	CASSQGDWGSNQPQHF	TRBJ1-5	few	TRBV3-1	NA
TGTGCCAGCAGTGAGAGGGAGGGTGAAAAACTGTTTTTT	CASSEREGEKLFF	TRBJ1-4	NA	TRBV6-1	NA
TGTGCCAGCAGCGCAGACAGGGCTGGAAACACCATATATTTT	CASSADRAGNTIYF	TRBJ1-3	NA	TRBV7-4	TRBD1
TGTGCCAGTAGTATCGACGGAGGGGTCCTCACAGATACGCAGTATTTT	CASSIDGGVLTDTQYF	TRBJ2-3	NA	TRBV19	NA
TGTGCCACCGGGGACAGCCGCTATGGCTACACCTTC	CATGDSRYGYTF	TRBJ1-2	many	TRBV9	TRBD1
TGTGCTAGAGTATCGAGACTCGCCTACGAGCAGTACTTC	CARVSRLAYEQYF	TRBJ2-7	NA	TRBV2	NA
TGTGCCAGCAGGTTAGCGGGAGGGAGCCAAGAGACCCAGCATTTT	CASRLAGGSQETQHF	TRBJ1-5	NA	TRBV2	NA
TGCAGTCCATATAAGGGGTTGGGGGGCTCCTACGAGCAGTACTTC	CSPYKGLGGSYEQYF	TRBJ2-7	NA	TRBV20-1	NA
TGCAGTGCTAGAGTAGGGCAGGGTAGGACCTACGAGCAGTACTTC	CSARVGQGRTYEQYF	TRBJ2-7	many	TRBV20-1	NA
TGTGCCAGCAGCTATAGCGGCGGACAGGGCGGGGATGGCTACACCTTC	CASSYSGGQGGDGYTF	TRBJ1-2	NA	TRBV7-9	TRBD1
TGTGCCAGCAGCTTAACGGGGGCTGACACTGAAGCTTTCTTT	CASSLTGADTEAFF	TRBJ1-1	many	TRBV7-3	NA
TGTGCCAGCAGACCTAGCGGGGGGGCGAAAGAGACCCAGTACTTC	CASRPSGGAKETQYF	TRBJ2-5	few	TRBV6-6	TRBD2
TGTGCCAGCAGCTTTTGGGACAGGGGCGATGGCACTGAAGCTTTCTTT	CASSFWDRGDGTEAFF	TRBJ1-1	NA	TRBV7-9	TRBD1